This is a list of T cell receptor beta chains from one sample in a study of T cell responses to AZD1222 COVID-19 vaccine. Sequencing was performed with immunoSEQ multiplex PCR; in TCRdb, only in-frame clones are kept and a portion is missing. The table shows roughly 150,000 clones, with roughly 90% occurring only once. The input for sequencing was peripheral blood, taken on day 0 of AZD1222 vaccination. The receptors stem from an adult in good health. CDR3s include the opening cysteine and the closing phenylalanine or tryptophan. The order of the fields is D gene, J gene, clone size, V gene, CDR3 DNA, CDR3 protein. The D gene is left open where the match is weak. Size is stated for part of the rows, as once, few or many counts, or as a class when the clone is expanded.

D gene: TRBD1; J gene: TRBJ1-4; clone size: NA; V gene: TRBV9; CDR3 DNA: TGTGCCAGCAGCCAGGGGACAGGTAACGAAAAACTGTTTTTT; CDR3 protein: CASSQGTGNEKLFF
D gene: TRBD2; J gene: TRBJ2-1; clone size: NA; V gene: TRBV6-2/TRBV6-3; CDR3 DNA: TGTGCCAGCAGTTACTCGACCCAGCGGGGTTACAATGAGCAGTTCTTC; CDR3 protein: CASSYSTQRGYNEQFF
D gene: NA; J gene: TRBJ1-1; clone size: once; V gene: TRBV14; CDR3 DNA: TGTGCCACCCGTGGCGAGCCCTGGGGTGAGAACACTGAAGCTTTCTTT; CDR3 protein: CATRGEPWGENTEAFF
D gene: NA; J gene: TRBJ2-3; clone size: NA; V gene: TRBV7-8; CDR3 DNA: TGTGCCAGCAGCCCAAGGCCCGATACGCAGTATTTT; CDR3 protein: CASSPRPDTQYF
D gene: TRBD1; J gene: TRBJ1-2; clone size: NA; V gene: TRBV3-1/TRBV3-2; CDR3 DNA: TGTGCCAGCAGCTTCGGACAGGGGGCTTATGGCTACACCTTC; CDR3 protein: CASSFGQGAYGYTF
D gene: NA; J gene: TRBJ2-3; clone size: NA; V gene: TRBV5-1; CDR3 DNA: TGCGCCAGCAGCTTGTTGGATAGCACAGATACGCAGTATTTT; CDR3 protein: CASSLLDSTDTQYF
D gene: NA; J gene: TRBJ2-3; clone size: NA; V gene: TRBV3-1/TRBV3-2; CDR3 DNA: TGTGCCAGCAGCCCTCGGCGCGACACAGATACGCAGTATTTT; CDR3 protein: CASSPRRDTDTQYF
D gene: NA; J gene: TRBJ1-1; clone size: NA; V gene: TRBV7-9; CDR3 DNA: TGTGCCAGCAGCGGACGAGTGGGCACTGAAGCTTTCTTT; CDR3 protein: CASSGRVGTEAFF
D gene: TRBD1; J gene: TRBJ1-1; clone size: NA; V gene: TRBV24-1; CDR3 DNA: TGTGCCACCAGTGATTTAGGACAGGGTTGGACTGAAGCTTTCTTT; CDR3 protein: CATSDLGQGWTEAFF
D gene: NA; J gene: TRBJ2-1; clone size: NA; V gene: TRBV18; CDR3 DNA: TGTGCCAGCTCACCCCGGACTGTTTACAATGAGCAGTTCTTC; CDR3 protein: CASSPRTVYNEQFF
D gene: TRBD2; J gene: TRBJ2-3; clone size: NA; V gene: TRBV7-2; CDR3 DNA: TGTGCCAGCAGCTTAGGCGGGGGGGGTACAGATACGCAGTATTTT; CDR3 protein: CASSLGGGGTDTQYF
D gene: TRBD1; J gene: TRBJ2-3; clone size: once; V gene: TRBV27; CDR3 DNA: TGTGCCAGCAGTTTCGGAGGGACAGGGGAGGCAGATACGCAGTATTTT; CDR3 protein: CASSFGGTGEADTQYF
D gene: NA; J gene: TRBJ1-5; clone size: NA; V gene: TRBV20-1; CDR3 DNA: TGCAGTGCTAGTATGGCAGCGATTAATCAGCCCCAGCATTTT; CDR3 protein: CSASMAAINQPQHF
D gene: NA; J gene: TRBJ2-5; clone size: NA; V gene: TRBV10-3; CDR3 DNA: TGTGCCATCAGCCTCCGGGGTGAGACCCAGTACTTC; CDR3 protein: CAISLRGETQYF
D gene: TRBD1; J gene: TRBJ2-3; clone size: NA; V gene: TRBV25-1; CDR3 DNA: TGTGCCAGCACCCAGGGGGCATCCGATACGCAGTATTTT; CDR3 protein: CASTQGASDTQYF
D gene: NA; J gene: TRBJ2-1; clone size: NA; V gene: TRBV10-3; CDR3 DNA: TGTGCCATCTCCTCGGACAGCTACAATGAGCAGTTCTTC; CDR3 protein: CAISSDSYNEQFF